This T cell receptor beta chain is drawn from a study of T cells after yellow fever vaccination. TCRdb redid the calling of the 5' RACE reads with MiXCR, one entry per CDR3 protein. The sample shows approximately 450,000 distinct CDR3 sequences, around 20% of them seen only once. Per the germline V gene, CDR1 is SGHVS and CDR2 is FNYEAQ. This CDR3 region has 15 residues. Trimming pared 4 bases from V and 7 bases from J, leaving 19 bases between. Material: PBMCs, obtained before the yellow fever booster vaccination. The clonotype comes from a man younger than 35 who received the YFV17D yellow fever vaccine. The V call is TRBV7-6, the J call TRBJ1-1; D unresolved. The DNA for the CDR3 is TGTGCCAGCAGCTCCGGAAGGTACCGGGATGATGAAGCTTTCTTT. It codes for CASSSGRYRDDEAFF. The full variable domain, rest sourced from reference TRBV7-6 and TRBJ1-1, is GAGVSQSPRYKVTKRGQDVALRCDPISGHVSLYWYRQALGQGPEFLTYFNYEAQQDKSGLPNDRFSAERPEGSISTLTIQRTEQRDSAMYRCASSSGRYRDDEAFFGQGTRLTVV.